This note documents a single T cell receptor (beta chain) sequence. Its specificity is not known. Data came from immunoSEQ multiplex PCR; TCRdb stores just in-frame clones and leaves some out. Among hundreds of thousands of clones listed, roughly 91% were seen once. The CDR3 is 14 amino acids. The germline gives CDR1 WNHNN, CDR2 SYGVQD (reference sequence). V lost 6 bases, J lost 1 base, and 12 bases lay in between. These data are taken from a study of T cell responses to AZD1222 COVID-19 vaccine. General observations from the study: Spike as a whole was targeted by vaccine-associated CD4 TCRs, dominant at 160-218 and 743-854.

The sequence was collected from an adult in good health. The sample was peripheral blood, taken on day 0 of MenACWY control vaccination. The rearrangement uses TRBV10-1 and TRBJ1-1; tentative D call: TRBD1 (5 bases). CDR3 DNA: TGCGCCAGCAGCCGGGACGCCTCGAACACTGAAGCTTTCTTT. Translating gives CASSRDASNTEAFF.